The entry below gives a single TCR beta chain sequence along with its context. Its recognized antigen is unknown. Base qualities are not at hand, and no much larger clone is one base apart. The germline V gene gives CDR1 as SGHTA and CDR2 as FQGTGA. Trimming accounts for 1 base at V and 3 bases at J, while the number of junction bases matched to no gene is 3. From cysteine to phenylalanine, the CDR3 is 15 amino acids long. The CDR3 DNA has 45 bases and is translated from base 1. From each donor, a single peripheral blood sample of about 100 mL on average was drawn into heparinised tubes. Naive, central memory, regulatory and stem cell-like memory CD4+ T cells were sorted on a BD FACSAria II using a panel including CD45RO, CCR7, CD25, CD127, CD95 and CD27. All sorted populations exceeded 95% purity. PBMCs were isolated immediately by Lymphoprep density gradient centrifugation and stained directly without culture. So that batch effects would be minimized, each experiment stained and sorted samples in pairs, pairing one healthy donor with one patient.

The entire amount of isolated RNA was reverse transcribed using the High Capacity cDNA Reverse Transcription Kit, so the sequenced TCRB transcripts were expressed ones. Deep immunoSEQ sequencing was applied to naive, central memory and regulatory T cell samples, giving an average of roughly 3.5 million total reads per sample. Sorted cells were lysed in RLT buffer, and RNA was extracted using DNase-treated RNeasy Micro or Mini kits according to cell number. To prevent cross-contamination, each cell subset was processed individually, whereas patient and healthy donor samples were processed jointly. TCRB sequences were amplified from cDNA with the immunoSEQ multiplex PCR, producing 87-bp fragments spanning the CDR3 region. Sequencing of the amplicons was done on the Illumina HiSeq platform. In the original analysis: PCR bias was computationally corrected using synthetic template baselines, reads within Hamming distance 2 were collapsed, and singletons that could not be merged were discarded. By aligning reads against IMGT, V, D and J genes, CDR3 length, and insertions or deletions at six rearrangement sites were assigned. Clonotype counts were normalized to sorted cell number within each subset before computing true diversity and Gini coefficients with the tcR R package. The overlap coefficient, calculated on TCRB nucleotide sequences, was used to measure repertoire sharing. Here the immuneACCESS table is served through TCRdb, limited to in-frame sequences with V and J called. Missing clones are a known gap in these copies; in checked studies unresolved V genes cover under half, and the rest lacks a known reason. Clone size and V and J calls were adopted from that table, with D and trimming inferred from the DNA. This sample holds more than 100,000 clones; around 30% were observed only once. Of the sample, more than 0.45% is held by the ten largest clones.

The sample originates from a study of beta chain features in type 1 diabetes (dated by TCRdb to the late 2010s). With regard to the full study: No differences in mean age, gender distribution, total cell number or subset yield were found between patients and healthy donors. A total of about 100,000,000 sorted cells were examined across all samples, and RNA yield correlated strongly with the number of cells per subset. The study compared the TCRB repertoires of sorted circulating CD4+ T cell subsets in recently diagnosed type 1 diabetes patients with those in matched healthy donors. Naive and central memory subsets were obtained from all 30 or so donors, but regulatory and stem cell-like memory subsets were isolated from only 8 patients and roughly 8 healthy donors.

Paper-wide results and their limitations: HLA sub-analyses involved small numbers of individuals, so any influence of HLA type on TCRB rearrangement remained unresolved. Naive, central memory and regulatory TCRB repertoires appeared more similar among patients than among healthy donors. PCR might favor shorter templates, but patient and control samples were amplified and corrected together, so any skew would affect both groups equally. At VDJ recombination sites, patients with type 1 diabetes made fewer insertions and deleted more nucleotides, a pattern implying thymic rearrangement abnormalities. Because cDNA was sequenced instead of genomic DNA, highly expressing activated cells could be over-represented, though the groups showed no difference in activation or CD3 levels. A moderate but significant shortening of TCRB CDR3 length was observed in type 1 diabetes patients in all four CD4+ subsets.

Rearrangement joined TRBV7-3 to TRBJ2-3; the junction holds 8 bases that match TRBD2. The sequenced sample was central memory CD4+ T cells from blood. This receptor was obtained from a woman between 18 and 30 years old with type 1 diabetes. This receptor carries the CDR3 CASSLIAGKTDTQYF. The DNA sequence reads TGTGCCAGCAGCTTAATAGCGGGAAAGACAGATACGCAGTATTTT.